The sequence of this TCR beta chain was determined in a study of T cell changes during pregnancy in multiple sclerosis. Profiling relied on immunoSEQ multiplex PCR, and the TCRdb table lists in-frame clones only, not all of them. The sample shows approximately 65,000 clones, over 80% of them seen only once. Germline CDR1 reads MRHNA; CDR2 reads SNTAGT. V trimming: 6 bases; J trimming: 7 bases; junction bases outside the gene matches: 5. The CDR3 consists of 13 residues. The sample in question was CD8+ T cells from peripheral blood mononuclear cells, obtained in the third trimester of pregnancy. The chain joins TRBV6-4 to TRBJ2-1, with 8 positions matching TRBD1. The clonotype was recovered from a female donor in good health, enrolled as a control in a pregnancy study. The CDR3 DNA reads TGTGCCAGCAGCCGGGACAGGCAGAATGAGCAGTTCTTC. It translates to CASSRDRQNEQFF.